Listed below are T cell receptor beta chains from one sample, sequenced in a study of cytomegalovirus exposure and HLA in healthy donors. Produced via immunoSEQ multiplex PCR; TCRdb's table is partial and in-frame only. This sample carries around 170,000 clones, around 82% of them seen once, and the ten largest clones take about 2.5%. Sequenced: PBMCs. The source is a woman in her 30s in good health and CMV-seropositive. Each CDR3 is given with its conserved first and last residue. Fields, in order: D gene, V gene, J gene, clone size, CDR3 DNA, CDR3 protein. D genes are given only for firm matches. Some rows have no size entry. The others give once, few or many, or a class for an expanded clone.

D gene: TRBD2
V gene: TRBV5-1
J gene: TRBJ2-7
clone size: -
CDR3 DNA: TGCGCCAGCAGCGTACTAGCGGGGGGGTTCTCCTACGAGCAGTACTTC
CDR3 protein: CASSVLAGGFSYEQYF

D gene: -
V gene: TRBV7-9
J gene: TRBJ1-4
clone size: once
CDR3 DNA: TGTGCCAGCAGCTTAGGAGGGCCGATCCCCAATGAAAAACTGTTTTTT
CDR3 protein: CASSLGGPIPNEKLFF

D gene: TRBD1
V gene: TRBV11-2
J gene: TRBJ1-1
clone size: -
CDR3 DNA: TGTGCCAGCAGCTTAGCGGACAGGGCGAACACTGAAGCTTTCTTT
CDR3 protein: CASSLADRANTEAFF

D gene: TRBD2
V gene: TRBV5-4
J gene: TRBJ2-7
clone size: -
CDR3 DNA: TGTGCCAGCAGTCCGGGGGGGAACACCTACGAGCAGTACTTC
CDR3 protein: CASSPGGNTYEQYF

D gene: TRBD2
V gene: TRBV27
J gene: TRBJ2-3
clone size: -
CDR3 DNA: TGTGCCAGCAGTTTATTTGCGGGGGGCTCCACAGATACGCAGTATTTT
CDR3 protein: CASSLFAGGSTDTQYF

D gene: -
V gene: TRBV9
J gene: TRBJ1-2
clone size: -
CDR3 DNA: TGTGCCAGCCAAGACAGCCTCTATGGCTACACCTTC
CDR3 protein: CASQDSLYGYTF

D gene: -
V gene: TRBV5-4
J gene: TRBJ2-3
clone size: once
CDR3 DNA: TGTGCCAGCAGCCACCAGGGGTTCACAGATACGCAGTATTTT
CDR3 protein: CASSHQGFTDTQYF

D gene: -
V gene: TRBV7-9
J gene: TRBJ2-6
clone size: -
CDR3 DNA: TGTGCCAGCAGCTTCCCGAGGCAGGGCTCCCGCTCTGGGGCCAACGTCCTGACTTTC
CDR3 protein: CASSFPRQGSRSGANVLTF

D gene: TRBD2
V gene: TRBV29-1
J gene: TRBJ2-1
clone size: -
CDR3 DNA: TGCAGCGGCGGACTAGCGGGGGGTTACAATGAGCAGTTCTTC
CDR3 protein: CSGGLAGGYNEQFF

D gene: -
V gene: TRBV7-6
J gene: TRBJ1-2
clone size: -
CDR3 DNA: TGTGCCAGCAGCTTAGAGGCAGGGAACTATGGCTACACCTTC
CDR3 protein: CASSLEAGNYGYTF

D gene: -
V gene: TRBV28
J gene: TRBJ1-5
clone size: few
CDR3 DNA: TGTGCCAGCAGTTTATGGACAATTCATCAGCCCCAGCATTTT
CDR3 protein: CASSLWTIHQPQHF

D gene: -
V gene: TRBV6-1
J gene: TRBJ2-7
clone size: -
CDR3 DNA: TGTGCCAGCAGTGCCGCGAGGCGGGCAGTGAGCTACGAGCAGTACTTC
CDR3 protein: CASSAARRAVSYEQYF

D gene: -
V gene: TRBV5-4
J gene: TRBJ2-7
clone size: -
CDR3 DNA: TGTGCCAGCAGCTTGAAAGCTACGTCCTACGAGCAGTACTTC
CDR3 protein: CASSLKATSYEQYF

D gene: -
V gene: TRBV7-9
J gene: TRBJ1-2
clone size: -
CDR3 DNA: TGTGCCAGCGACAGAGCCTATGGCTACACCTTC
CDR3 protein: CASDRAYGYTF

D gene: -
V gene: TRBV7-9
J gene: TRBJ1-2
clone size: -
CDR3 DNA: TGTGCCAGCAGCACGGGGGACGATAACTATGGCTACACCTTC
CDR3 protein: CASSTGDDNYGYTF

D gene: -
V gene: TRBV28
J gene: TRBJ1-5
clone size: once
CDR3 DNA: TGTGCCAGCGACGGGAAGAACAATCAGCCCCAGCATTTT
CDR3 protein: CASDGKNNQPQHF

D gene: -
V gene: TRBV28
J gene: TRBJ1-2
clone size: -
CDR3 DNA: TGTGCCAGCAGGTACAACAGGGCTGGGAATGGCTACACCTTC
CDR3 protein: CASRYNRAGNGYTF

D gene: TRBD1
V gene: TRBV27
J gene: TRBJ1-3
clone size: -
CDR3 DNA: TGTGCCAGCAGTACAGGGGCCCGTGGGAACACCATATATTTT
CDR3 protein: CASSTGARGNTIYF

D gene: TRBD2
V gene: TRBV5-4
J gene: TRBJ2-7
clone size: few
CDR3 DNA: TGTGCCAGCAGCCCCAAGGTAGGGGAGGGCTACGAGCAGTACTTC
CDR3 protein: CASSPKVGEGYEQYF

D gene: -
V gene: TRBV28
J gene: TRBJ1-2
clone size: -
CDR3 DNA: TGTGCCAGCAGTTTGCGGGTAGGAGGTTTTGGCTACACCTTC
CDR3 protein: CASSLRVGGFGYTF